This TCR beta chain was obtained from a study of Graves' ophthalmopathy and Graves' hyperthyroidism (dated 2018 in TCRdb). Turning to the overall study: Peripheral blood was collected before any treatment was given, at the time of initial diagnosis. TCR beta repertoire signatures were used to distinguish Graves' ophthalmopathy from Graves' hyperthyroidism and to predict progression to ophthalmopathy. In total, 135 blood samples were TCR-sequenced: fewer than 50 ophthalmopathy, some 75 hyperthyroidism and some 17 hyperthyroidism-to-ophthalmopathy patients. To explore V-J signatures distinguishing ophthalmopathy from hyperthyroidism, a discovery set of 100 patients (43 ophthalmopathy, roughly 56 stable hyperthyroidism) was enrolled. An independent validation cohort was composed of roughly 18 hyperthyroidism patients and some 16 patients who later progressed from hyperthyroidism to ophthalmopathy. In roughly 6 hyperthyroidism patients, T-cell repertoires of thyroid tissue and blood were compared. Following sample collection, hyperthyroidism patients were given methimazole at a starting dose of 30 mg daily, and ophthalmopathy patients were given high-dose intravenous methylprednisolone. The 100 or so discovery patients were divided at random into training and test sets in a 7:3 ratio. General conclusions and limits of the study: Most expanded thyroid clonotypes with a frequency above 0.001 also appeared in blood, which suggests that blood repertoires may reflect the immune response in the thyroid. No statistical method was used to set the sample size in advance, and the investigators knew which group each participant was assigned to. In cross-validation, the 13-signature model distinguished ophthalmopathy from stable hyperthyroidism with about 87% sensitivity and approximately 81% specificity, and in the test set the corresponding values were roughly 80% and 76%. In validation, the model predicted ophthalmopathy progression with about 70% sensitivity and around 72% specificity; 12 predicted patients were CT-confirmed with GO in a median of approximately six months.

Patients with ophthalmopathy had moderately to severely active disease, with a Clinical Activity Score of 3 or more, a NOSPECS grade of 4 or more, and a disease duration of less than 3 months. Anyone with other autoimmune diseases, uncontrolled infections, pregnancy or lactation was excluded from the study. Diagnosis was based on clinical symptoms, serum thyroxine, TRAb, thyroid ultrasound and orbital computed tomography. PBMCs were isolated from approximately 10 ml of fresh peripheral blood by Ficoll-Paque density gradient centrifugation. Trizol reagent was used to extract the total RNA, and its quality was then checked on an Agilent 2100 Bioanalyzer. From the cysteine up to the phenylalanine, the CDR3 has a length of 14 residues. CDR3 DNA only is kept here, 42 bases in frame from base 1. The germline V gene (reference sequence) sets CDR1 to DFQATT and CDR2 to SNEGSKA. Here V drops 3 bases and J drops 6 bases, and the junction holds 8 bases not matched to any gene.

This clonotype was seen ten or more times. Its recognized antigen is unknown. There are no base qualities to consult, and no much larger clone falls within one base. For repertoire sequencing, TCR beta CDR3 regions were amplified from RNA transcripts. A first-round RT-PCR used HTBI primers with the Qiagen OneStep RT-PCR kit, followed by a second-round multiplex PCR, size selection and purification. Libraries were sequenced on an Illumina HiSeq2000 using paired-end 100 bp reads. In the paper's pipeline: SOAPnuke was used to process the reads, removing any read that contained adapters or uncalled bases, had a mean Phred below 15, or lacked an exact match to the constant primer or identifier. COPE v1.2.5 was used to merge high-quality paired reads. Clonotypes were defined as unique nucleotide sequences and were aligned to IMGT TRB V, D and J references using MiTCR v1.1. Analysis was restricted to V-J combinations with a frequency above 0.0001, which covered roughly 99% of repertoires. A TCR clonal expansion and chaos score per V-J combination was defined as the ratio of F50 clonal expansion to chaos observed in the TCRdist matrix. Welch's t-statistics and random forest were used to reduce the features to some 13 V-J combinations, which were then used as input to a naive Bayes classifier. Thyroid-blood repertoire similarity was quantified with the Morisita-Horn index. Starting from the raw public reads, TCRdb applied fastp trimming at Q25, assembled clones with MiXCR and retained in-frame beta chains. Records with the same CDR3 protein are collapsed into one entry carrying the most frequent genes and DNA. The V and J calls were determined by TCRdb, not by the authors. The sample yields about 180,000 distinct CDR3 sequences; more than 30% were counted once. Together, the top ten hold 5.8% of the sample.

The sample comprised peripheral blood. The sequence was collected from a woman in her forties with Graves' ophthalmopathy. Donor details come from another sample of the same person, matched by shared clones. This chain joins TRBV20-1 to TRBJ2-7, and 10 junctional nucleotides match TRBD1. At the DNA level, the sequence is TGCAGTGCTAGTTCCTCCGGGACAGGGGTCGAGCAGTACTTC. This encodes CSASSSGTGVEQYF.